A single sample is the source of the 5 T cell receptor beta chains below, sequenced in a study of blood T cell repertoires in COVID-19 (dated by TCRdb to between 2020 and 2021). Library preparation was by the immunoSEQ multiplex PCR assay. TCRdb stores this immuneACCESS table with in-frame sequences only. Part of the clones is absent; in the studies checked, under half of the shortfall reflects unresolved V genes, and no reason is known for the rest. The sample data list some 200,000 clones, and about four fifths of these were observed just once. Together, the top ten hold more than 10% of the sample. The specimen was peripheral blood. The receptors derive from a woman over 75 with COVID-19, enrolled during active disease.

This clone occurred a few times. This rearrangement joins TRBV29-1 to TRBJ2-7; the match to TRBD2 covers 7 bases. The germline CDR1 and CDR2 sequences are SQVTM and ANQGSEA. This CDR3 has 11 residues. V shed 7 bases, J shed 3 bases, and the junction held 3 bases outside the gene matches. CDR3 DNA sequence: TGCAGCGCCTCGGGAGGCTACGAGCAGTACTTC. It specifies CSASGGYEQYF.

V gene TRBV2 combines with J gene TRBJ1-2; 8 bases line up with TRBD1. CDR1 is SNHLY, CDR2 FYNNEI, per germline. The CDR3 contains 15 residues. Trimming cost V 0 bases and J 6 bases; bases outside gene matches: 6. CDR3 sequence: CASSEAVQGGHGYTF. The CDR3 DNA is TGTGCCAGCAGTGAAGCGGTACAGGGGGGCCATGGCTACACCTTC.

The CDR3 bases are TGCGCCAGCAGCCAAGAGCACAGGGGGCGGAATGGCTACACCTTC. Amino acids: CASSQEHRGRNGYTF. The V call is TRBV4-1, the J call TRBJ1-2; 9 nucleotides match TRBD1. Germline lookup yields CDR1 MGHRA and CDR2 YSYEKL. The V segment lost 0 bases and the J segment 6 bases; nucleotides outside the gene matches: 5. The CDR3 extends over 15 amino acids.

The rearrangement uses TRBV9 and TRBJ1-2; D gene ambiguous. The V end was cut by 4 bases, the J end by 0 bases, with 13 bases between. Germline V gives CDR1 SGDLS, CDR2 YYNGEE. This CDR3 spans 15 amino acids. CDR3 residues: CASSRSRVPNYGYTF. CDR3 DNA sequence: TGTGCCAGCAGCAGGAGTCGGGTACCTAACTATGGCTACACCTTC.

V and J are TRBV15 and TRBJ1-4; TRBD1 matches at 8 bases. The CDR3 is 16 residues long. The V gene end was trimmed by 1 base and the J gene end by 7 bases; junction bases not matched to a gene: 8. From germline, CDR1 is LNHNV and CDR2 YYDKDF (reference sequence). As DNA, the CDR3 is TGTGCCACCAGCAGAGGGGACAGGTCCTGGGGTGAAAAACTGTTTTTT. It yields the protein CATSRGDRSWGEKLFF.